The T cell receptor beta chain described here comes from a study of T-cell memory formation after mild COVID-19. Turning to the study itself: Largely donor-specific TCR clusters were found. Study-wide results and caveats: Contracting clones localized mainly to CM and EM when CD4+ and mainly to EMRA when CD8+. Nothing showed for sure that second-wave clones peaking on day 37 were SARS-CoV-2 specific.

Concerning this clonotype itself: Its specificity is unknown.

TCRdb ran MiXCR on the 5' RACE reads and lists one entry per CDR3 protein. The data hold approximately 570,000 distinct CDR3 sequences, with approximately 18% observed a single time. The germline gives CDR1 MNHNY, CDR2 SVGAGI (reference sequence). The V end was cut by 0 bases, the J end by 9 bases, with 11 bases between. The CDR3 is 13 residues long. The chain employs TRBV6-6 and TRBJ2-5; D is possibly TRBD1 (6 bases). This clonotype was sampled from an adult woman who had mild COVID-19 (a few samples of this study predate the infection). Cell type and time point are not known. The specimen sequenced was PBMCs or a T cell subset sorted from them (not recorded which). The CDR3 nucleotides read TGTGCCAGCAGTTACTCGATGGGGGCGGCCCAGTACTTC. Translating gives CASSYSMGAAQYF.